This T cell receptor (beta chain) was recorded in a study of cytomegalovirus exposure and HLA in healthy donors. Whole-study results and caveats: Excluded were some V segments that proved indistinguishable, including TRBV6-2 and TRBV6-3. As a later analysis showed, a missense DCLRE1C variant was linked to trimming of TCR beta V- and J-genes.

As to this clone: Its antigen is not identified.

PCR used 60 Vbeta primers and 13 Jbeta primers. Only in-frame clones appear in the TCRdb table, and some are missing; sequencing was by immunoSEQ multiplex PCR. The sample data list tens of thousands of clones. This CDR3 contains 16 residues. The V end lost 3 bases, the J end lost 0 bases, and 17 bases lay between the germline ends. CDR1 is GTSNPN and CDR2 is SVGIG in the germline V gene (reference sequence). Sequenced sample: PBMCs. V is TRBV30 and J is TRBJ1-2; a weak D match, TRBD1 (6 bases). The receptor was isolated from a woman aged 25 to 45 in good health and CMV-seropositive. The CDR3 here is CAWRVGQYTSNYGYTF. The CDR3 DNA reads TGTGCCTGGAGGGTGGGACAATACACCTCTAACTATGGCTACACCTTC.